Reported below is one T cell receptor beta chain. The V and J ends lost 4 bases and 4 bases, in that order; junction bases with no gene match: 17. The germline V gene encodes CDR1 MNHEY and CDR2 SMNVEV (reference sequence). The CDR3 length is 18 residues. The data stem from a study of blood T cell repertoires in COVID-19. Looking at the study overall: Donors in the United States, Italy and Spain gave samples during acute or convalescent COVID-19. From T cells, B-cell-depleted T cells, or PBMCs came the material, which was cDNA or gDNA.

How the authors handled the data: Researchers report that nucleated cell counts were estimated from reference gene primer amplification. Repertoires were generated with immunoSEQ multiplex PCR, while TCRdb's copy carries only in-frame clones and drops some. D and trimming were read from the DNA, whereas the V and J calls and clone size are those reported in that table. The table lists under 300,000 clones, 70% to 90% of them singletons, with approximately 2.1% in the top ten. V gene TRBV27 combines with J gene TRBJ2-3, with 7 bases aligning to TRBD2. The TCR was taken from a middle-aged woman who had recovered from COVID-19. Material for sequencing was peripheral blood. Written as DNA, the CDR3 is TGTGCCAGCAGTTCGCGGCACCGGGACTACCCTCCCCCAGATACGCAGTATTTT. This translates into CASSSRHRDYPPPDTQYF.